Here is one T cell receptor (beta chain) with its context. The antigen remains unidentified. The CDR3 runs 20 residues. V lost 3 bases and J lost 2, with 28 bases in between. Germline V gene lookup returns CDR1 SGHVS and CDR2 FNYEAQ. This sample was included in a study of T cells in localized non-small cell lung cancer. Study-level findings and limits: Sequence data derive from only one tumor region, so heterogeneity remains possible. Longer overall survival accompanied higher blood T cell density. Adjacent uninvolved lung tissue had the highest T cell clonality, exceeding tumor. Researchers found a median 57 of the top 100 tumor clones in adjacent lung.

Here immunoSEQ multiplex PCR was the method, and the copy in TCRdb shows in-frame clones only, minus some. The sample has 23,000 or so clones, 85% to 90% seen once. The V gene is TRBV7-6, the J gene TRBJ1-2; D remains ambiguous. This receptor was identified in a woman aged 40 to 75 with stage I lung adenocarcinoma. The source material was peripheral blood, sampled before any cancer treatment. The DNA of the CDR3 is TGTGCCAGCAGCTTTTCTACCAGGCGGTCTCCCCTTCCCCCCAACTATGGCTACACCTTC. Translated, it gives CASSFSTRRSPLPPNYGYTF.